These T cell receptor beta chains were read from a single sample in a study of blood T cell repertoires in COVID-19. Using immunoSEQ multiplex PCR, the repertoire was profiled, and TCRdb retains in-frame clones only, with some absent. The sample records about 350,000 clones, around nine tenths being singletons. The sample consisted of peripheral blood. The receptors were gathered from a woman in her 70s with COVID-19, enrolled during active disease. CDR3s include the opening cysteine and the closing phenylalanine or tryptophan. D genes are given only for firm matches. Size is stated for part of the rows, as once, few or many counts, or as a class when the clone is expanded.

clone_size j_call d_call v_call cdr3_nt cdr3_aa
- TRBJ2-4 - TRBV12-5 TGTGCTAGTGGTTTGCTCCTCCTAGCCAAAAACATTCAGTACTTC CASGLLLLAKNIQYF
- TRBJ2-7 - TRBV5-4 TGTGCCATCGGTGAGGCAGGCGGGTCCTACGAGCAGTACTTC CAIGEAGGSYEQYF
- TRBJ2-2 TRBD1 TRBV5-8 TGTGCCAGCAGTAGGACAGGGAGGTACACCGGGGAGCTGTTTTTT CASSRTGRYTGELFF
- TRBJ2-7 - TRBV5-1 TGCGCCAGCAGCTTGAACACAGGGTACGAGCAGTACTTC CASSLNTGYEQYF
- TRBJ1-1 - TRBV19 TGTGCCAGTAGTATAGGGGGCCTCACTGAAGCTTTCTTT CASSIGGLTEAFF
- TRBJ1-1 - TRBV6-5 TGTGCCAGCATCCGGGGTATGGAAGCTTTCTTT CASIRGMEAFF
- TRBJ1-2 TRBD1 TRBV24-1 TGTGCCACCAGTGAGACAGGGGGCGATTATGGCTACACCTTC CATSETGGDYGYTF
once TRBJ2-1 - TRBV11-2 TGTGCCAGCAGCTCGAACTCCTTGGGGGGTTTCTACAATGAGCAGTTCTTC CASSSNSLGGFYNEQFF
- TRBJ1-4 TRBD1 TRBV19 TGTGCCAGTAGGGGGAACAGGGGGCCACCGGCTAATGAAAAACTGTTTTTT CASRGNRGPPANEKLFF
- TRBJ2-7 TRBD2 TRBV7-3 TGTGCCAGCAGCTTAATGGCTAGCGGGGTCGACGAGCAGTACTTC CASSLMASGVDEQYF
- TRBJ2-7 TRBD2 TRBV15 TGTGCCACCAGCAGAGATGTTCGGGAGGTCGGTAGCTACGAGCAGTACTTC CATSRDVREVGSYEQYF
- TRBJ1-4 TRBD1 TRBV5-4 TGTGCCAGCAGCTTACGGACAGGGGGCTTAGGTGAAAAACTGTTTTTT CASSLRTGGLGEKLFF
- TRBJ2-2 TRBD2 TRBV24-1 TGTGCCACCAGTGATCTAAGCGGGGGTGACACCGGGGAGCTGTTTTTT CATSDLSGGDTGELFF
- TRBJ1-2 TRBD1 TRBV2 TGTGCCAGCAGACAACAGGGGGATGGCTACACCTTC CASRQQGDGYTF
- TRBJ2-1 TRBD1 TRBV2 TGTGCCAGCAGTGAGACCCGCCGGGACAGGGGGGCGGGGGTGCAGTTCTTC CASSETRRDRGAGVQFF
- TRBJ1-2 TRBD1 TRBV12-3/TRBV12-4 TGTGCCAGCACCCTAGGGACAGCTTATGGCTACACCTTC CASTLGTAYGYTF
- TRBJ2-7 - TRBV30 TGTGCCTGTGACGGGTCCTACGAGCAGTACTTC CACDGSYEQYF
- TRBJ2-7 - TRBV7-2 TGTGCCAGCAGCCCCACAGGGCCCTCTGAGGAGCAGTACTTC CASSPTGPSEEQYF
- TRBJ2-7 - TRBV12-3/TRBV12-4 TGTGCCAGCAGTTACAGCTCCTACGAGCAGTACTTC CASSYSSYEQYF
- TRBJ1-3 TRBD1 TRBV5-4 TGTGCCAGCGGCATGGGACAGGGAAGCTCTGGAAACACCATATATTTT CASGMGQGSSGNTIYF
few TRBJ1-1 TRBD1 TRBV27 TGTGCCAGCAGTCCCAGGACAGGGGGTGGGCCAGCTTTCTTT CASSPRTGGGPAFF
few TRBJ1-5 - TRBV6-2/TRBV6-3 TGTGCCAGCAGTCATGAGAATCAGCCCCAGCATTTT CASSHENQPQHF
- TRBJ2-7 - TRBV2 TGTGCCAGCCCTCCAGGGTACGAGCAGTACTTC CASPPGYEQYF
- TRBJ1-6 - TRBV7-2 TGTGCCAGCAGCTCTGGAACCGGGGGATCTTCACCCCTCCACTTT CASSSGTGGSSPLHF
- TRBJ1-1 - TRBV1 TGCACCAGGGGGGGAAGGGGGAACACTGAAGCTTTCTTT CTRGGRGNTEAFF
- TRBJ2-1 TRBD2 TRBV27 TGTGCCAGCAGTTCTCTAGCGGGGGGGCCTTTAGGCAATGAGCAGTTCTTC CASSSLAGGPLGNEQFF
- TRBJ1-2 - TRBV21-1 TGTGCCAGCAGCAAACAGGGGTATTCCGGGACCCACGAATTAGAGGGCTACACCTTC CASSKQGYSGTHELEGYTF
- TRBJ1-2 TRBD1 TRBV6-5 TGTGCCAGCAGTTACGACAGGGTGGGGGGCTATGGCTACACCTTC CASSYDRVGGYGYTF
few TRBJ2-7 - TRBV7-9 TGTGCCAGCAGCTTCCCCTTAGATTCCTACGAGCAGTACTTC CASSFPLDSYEQYF
- TRBJ2-7 TRBD1 TRBV13 TGTGCCAGCAGCCCGGGACAGGGACCCTACGAGCAGTACTTC CASSPGQGPYEQYF
- TRBJ1-5 TRBD1 TRBV18 TGTGCCAGCTCACCACCCGACAGGGTAGGTCAGCCCCAGCATTTT CASSPPDRVGQPQHF
- TRBJ2-5 TRBD1 TRBV5-1 TGCGCCAGCAGCTTGGGGACAGGGTCTCAAGAGACCCAGTACTTC CASSLGTGSQETQYF
- TRBJ1-5 - TRBV21-1 TGTGCCAGCATCCCTCCGGGACAGAAAATTTATAGCAATCAGCCCCAGCATTTT CASIPPGQKIYSNQPQHF